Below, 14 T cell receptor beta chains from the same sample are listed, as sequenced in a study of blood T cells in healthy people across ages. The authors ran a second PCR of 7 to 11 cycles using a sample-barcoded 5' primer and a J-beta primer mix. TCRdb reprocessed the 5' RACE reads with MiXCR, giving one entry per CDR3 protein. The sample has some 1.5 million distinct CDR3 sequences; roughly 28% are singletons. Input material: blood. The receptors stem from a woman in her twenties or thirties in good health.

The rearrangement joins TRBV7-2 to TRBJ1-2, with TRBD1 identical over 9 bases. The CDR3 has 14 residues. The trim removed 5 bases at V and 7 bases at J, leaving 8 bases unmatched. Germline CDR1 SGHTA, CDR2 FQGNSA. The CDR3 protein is CASSPGQGMSGYTF. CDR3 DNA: TGTGCCAGCAGCCCTGGACAGGGGATGAGTGGCTACACCTTC.

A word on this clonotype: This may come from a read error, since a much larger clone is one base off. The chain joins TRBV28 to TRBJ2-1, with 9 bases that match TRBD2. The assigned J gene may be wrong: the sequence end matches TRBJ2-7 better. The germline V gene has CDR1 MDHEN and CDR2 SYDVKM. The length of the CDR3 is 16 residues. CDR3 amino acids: CASSSGGGGSYNEQYF. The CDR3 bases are TGTGCCAGCAGTTCCGGCGGGGGGGGCTCCTACAATGAGCAGTACTTC.

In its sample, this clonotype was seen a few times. CDR3 bases: TGTGCCAGCAGCTTATATGACGTTGGGGACTACAATGAGCAGTTCTTC. This translates into CASSLYDVGDYNEQFF. This rearrangement joins TRBV7-9 to TRBJ2-1; no clear D. The germline V gene encodes CDR1 SEHNR and CDR2 FQNEAQ (reference sequence). The CDR3 covers 16 residues. Deletions cut 2 bases from V and 3 bases from J, with 14 bases between.

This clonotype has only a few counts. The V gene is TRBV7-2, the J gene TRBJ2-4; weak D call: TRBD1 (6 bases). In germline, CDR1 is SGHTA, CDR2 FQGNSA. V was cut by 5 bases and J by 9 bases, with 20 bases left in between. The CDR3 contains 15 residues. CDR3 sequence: CASSPRTVTRGIQYF. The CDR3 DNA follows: TGTGCCAGCAGCCCCCGGACAGTGACCAGAGGCATTCAGTACTTC.

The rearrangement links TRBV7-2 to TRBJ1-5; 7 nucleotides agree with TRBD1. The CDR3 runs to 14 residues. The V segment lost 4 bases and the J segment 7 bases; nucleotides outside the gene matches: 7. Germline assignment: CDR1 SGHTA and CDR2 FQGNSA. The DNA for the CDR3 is TGTGCCAGCAGCTCCACCAGGGGGGGCCAGCCCCAGCATTTT. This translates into CASSSTRGGQPQHF.

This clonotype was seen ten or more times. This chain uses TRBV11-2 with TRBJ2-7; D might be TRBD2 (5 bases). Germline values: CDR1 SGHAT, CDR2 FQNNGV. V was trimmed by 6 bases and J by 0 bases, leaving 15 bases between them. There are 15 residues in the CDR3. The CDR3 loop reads CASSFDGLSSYEQYF. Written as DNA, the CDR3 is TGTGCCAGCAGTTTCGACGGACTGAGCTCCTACGAGCAGTACTTC.

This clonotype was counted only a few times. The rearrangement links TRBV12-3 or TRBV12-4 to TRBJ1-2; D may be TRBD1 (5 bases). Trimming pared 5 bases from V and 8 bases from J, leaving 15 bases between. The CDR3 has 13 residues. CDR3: CASSPRAGLGYTF. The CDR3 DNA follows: TGTGCCAGCAGTCCCCGAGCAGGGCTAGGCTACACCTTC.

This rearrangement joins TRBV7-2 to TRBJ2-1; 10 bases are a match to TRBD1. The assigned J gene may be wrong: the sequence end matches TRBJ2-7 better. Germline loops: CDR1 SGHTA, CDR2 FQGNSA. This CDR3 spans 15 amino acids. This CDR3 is CASSLFRQGAHEQYF. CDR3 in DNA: TGTGCCAGCAGCTTATTTAGACAGGGGGCGCACGAGCAGTACTTC.

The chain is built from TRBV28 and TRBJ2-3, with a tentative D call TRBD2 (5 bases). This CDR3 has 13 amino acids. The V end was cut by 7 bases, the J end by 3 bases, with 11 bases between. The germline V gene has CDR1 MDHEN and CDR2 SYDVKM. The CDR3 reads CASNIRGTDTQYF. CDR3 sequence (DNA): TGTGCCAGCAACATAAGAGGGACAGATACGCAGTATTTT.

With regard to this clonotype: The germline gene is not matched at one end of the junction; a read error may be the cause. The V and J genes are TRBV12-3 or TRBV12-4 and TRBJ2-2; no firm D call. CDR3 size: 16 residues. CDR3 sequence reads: CACSITPTQTTGELFF. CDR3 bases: TGTGCCTGCAGTATTACCCCGACCCAAACAACCGGGGAGCTGTTTTTT.

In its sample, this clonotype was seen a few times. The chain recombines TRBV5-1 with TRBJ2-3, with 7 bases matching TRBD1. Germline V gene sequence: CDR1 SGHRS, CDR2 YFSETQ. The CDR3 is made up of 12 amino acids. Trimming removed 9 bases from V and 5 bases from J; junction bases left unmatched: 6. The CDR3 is CATGQEKDTQYF. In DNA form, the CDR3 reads TGCGCCACCGGACAGGAGAAAGATACGCAGTATTTT.

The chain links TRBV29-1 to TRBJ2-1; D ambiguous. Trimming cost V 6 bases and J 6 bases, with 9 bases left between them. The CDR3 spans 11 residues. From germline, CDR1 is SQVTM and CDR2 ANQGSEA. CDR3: CSVSPSNEQFF. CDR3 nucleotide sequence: TGCAGCGTGAGTCCGAGCAATGAGCAGTTCTTC.

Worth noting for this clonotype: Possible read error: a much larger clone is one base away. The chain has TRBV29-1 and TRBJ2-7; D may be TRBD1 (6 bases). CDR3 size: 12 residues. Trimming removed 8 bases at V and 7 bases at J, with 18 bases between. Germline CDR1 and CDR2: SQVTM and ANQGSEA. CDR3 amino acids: CSLRGGNNEQYF. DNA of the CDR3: TGCAGCCTCAGGGGCGGAAATAATGAGCAGTACTTC.

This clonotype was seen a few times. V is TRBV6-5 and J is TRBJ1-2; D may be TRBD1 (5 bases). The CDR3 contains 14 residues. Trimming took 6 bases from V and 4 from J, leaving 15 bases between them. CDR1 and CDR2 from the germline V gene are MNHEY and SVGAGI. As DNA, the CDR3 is TGTGCCAGCAGCCCCCAGACAGAACCCTATGGCTACACCTTC. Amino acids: CASSPQTEPYGYTF.